This TCR beta chain appears in the sequencing data of a study of tumor-infiltrating lymphocytes in localized non-small cell lung cancer. Method: immunoSEQ multiplex PCR; TCRdb's copy keeps in-frame clones and lacks some. The table has 9,000 to 13,000 clones, about 76% seen once; the top ten hold 15% to 20%. V was clipped by 4 bases and J by 0 bases, with 4 bases between them. The length of the CDR3 is 12 residues. CDR1 is GTSNPN and CDR2 is SVGIG in the germline V gene (reference sequence). The chain has TRBV30 and TRBJ1-3, with unresolved D. This clonotype was obtained from a human donor with non-small cell lung cancer. The sample taken for sequencing was uninvolved lung tissue not adjacent to the tumor. For the CDR3, the DNA is TGTGCCTGGAAACGCTCTGGAAACACCATATATTTT. Translation gives CAWKRSGNTIYF. Combining the CDR3 with reference TRBV30 and TRBJ1-3 gives the whole variable domain SQTIHQWPATLVQPVGSPLSLECTVEGTSNPNLYWYRQAAGRGLQLLFYSVGIGQISSEVPQNLSASRPQDRQFILSSKKLLLSDSGFYLCAWKRSGNTIYFGEGSWLTVV.